Presented here are 21 T cell receptor beta chains from one specimen sequenced in a study of T-cell reconstitution after alpha-beta-depleted transplantation in children. Using unique molecular identifiers, the investigators prepared the TCRbeta library. TCRdb re-analysed the PCR reads in MiXCR, keeping a single row per CDR3 protein. The sample records about 200,000 distinct CDR3 sequences, around 7% being singletons. The specimen comprised PBMCs, sampled before TCRalphabeta/CD19-depleted stem cell transplant. The receptors come from a boy aged 2-9 years with acute lymphoblastic leukemia, due to receive a stem cell transplant.

J is TRBJ2-6 and V is TRBV12-3 or TRBV12-4; no clear D. The CDR3 spans 15 residues. The V and J ends lost 4 bases and 1 base respectively, with 8 bases between them. The CDR3 DNA reads as TGTGCCAGCAGTTCTCAGCATTCTGGGGCCAACGTCCTGACTTTC. Translating it yields CASSSQHSGANVLTF.

This sequence joins TRBV6-5 and TRBJ2-5; 8 bases match TRBD2. Trimming at V came to 0 bases and at J to 5 bases, leaving 5 bases not matched to a gene. CDR3 length: 15 amino acids. CDR1 is MNHEY, CDR2 SVGAGI, per germline. The CDR3 DNA reads TGTGCCAGCAGTTACTCCGGGGGGGCCTGGGAGACCCAGTACTTC. The encoded protein is CASSYSGGAWETQYF.

This chain connects TRBV6-2 or TRBV6-3 to TRBJ2-1, with TRBD2 matching over 8 bases. Germline assignment: CDR1 MNHEY and CDR2 SVGEGT. Trimming at V came to 3 bases and at J to 7 bases, leaving 11 bases not matched to a gene. This CDR3 spans 16 amino acids. CDR3 loop: CASSYLPGGRLNEQFF. The CDR3 coding sequence is TGTGCCAGCAGTTATCTTCCGGGGGGGCGTTTGAATGAGCAGTTCTTC.

The chain joins TRBV5-5 to TRBJ2-7; TRBD1 matches 10 bases. V was clipped by 4 bases and J by 0 bases; unmatched bases: 4. CDR3 size: 15 residues. In germline, CDR1 is SGHKS, CDR2 YYEKEE (reference sequence). DNA for the CDR3: TGTGCCAGCAGCCGGGGACAGGGGAGCTCCTACGAGCAGTACTTC. It codes for CASSRGQGSSYEQYF.

This clonotype was detected ten times or more. The V call is TRBV7-2, the J call TRBJ2-5; weak D call: TRBD1 (6 bases). The CDR3 has 15 amino acids. CDR1 is SGHTA and CDR2 is FQGNSA in the germline V gene. V lost 5 bases and J 5 bases, leaving 18 bases between the germline ends. For the CDR3, the DNA is TGTGCCAGCAGCCCAACAGGGTTATGGACGGAGACCCAGTACTTC. Translated: CASSPTGLWTETQYF.

The rearrangement uses TRBV6-5 and TRBJ2-1, with D hard to call. CDR1 MNHEY and CDR2 SVGAGI come from the germline V gene. Trimming shortened V by 2 bases and J by 3 bases, and 17 bases separated the two germline ends. This CDR3 is built from 17 residues. CDR3 protein: CASSYMWAANDYNEQFF. CDR3 coding DNA: TGTGCCAGCAGTTACATGTGGGCAGCTAACGACTACAATGAGCAGTTCTTC.

This clonotype showed up many times. The chain has TRBV4-1 and TRBJ2-7, with 11 bases that match TRBD2. With V trimmed by 0 bases and J by 0 bases, 7 bases remained unmatched. This CDR3 is built from 18 residues. Germline assignment: CDR1 MGHRA and CDR2 YSYEKL. Here the CDR3 DNA reads TGCGCCAGCAGCCAAGATAGGGCTAGCGGGGGGTTCTCCTACGAGCAGTACTTC. This translates into CASSQDRASGGFSYEQYF.

This clonotype was picked up many times. V usage is TRBV28 and J usage is TRBJ2-1; no clear D gene. With 7 bases removed from V and 3 bases from J, the gap between germline ends came to 10 bases. The CDR3 extends over 13 amino acids. Germline loops: CDR1 MDHEN, CDR2 SYDVKM. As DNA, the CDR3 is TGTGCCAGCACCATAGATTACTACAATGAGCAGTTCTTC. This sequence encodes CASTIDYYNEQFF. Full variable domain (outside the CDR3, taken from reference TRBV28 and TRBJ2-1): DVKVTQSSRYLVKRTGEKVFLECVQDMDHENMFWYRQDPGLGLRLIYFSYDVKMKEKGDIPEGYSVSREKKERFSLILESASTNQTSMYLCASTIDYYNEQFFGPGTRLTVL.

This clonotype has only a few counts. The rearrangement links TRBV7-2 to TRBJ2-2; tentative D call: TRBD2 (6 bases). The CDR3 spans 17 residues. Trimming shortened V by 0 bases and J by 1 base, and 12 bases separated the two germline ends. Germline lookup yields CDR1 SGHTA and CDR2 FQGNSA. The DNA for the CDR3 is TGTGCCAGCAGCTTAGCGCGTTGGGGGGTGAACACCGGGGAGCTGTTTTTT. Protein sequence: CASSLARWGVNTGELFF.

Here the CDR3 DNA reads TGTGCCAGCTCATCTGGCCTTGTGGGCCTGAACACTGAAGCTTTCTTT. It codes for CASSSGLVGLNTEAFF. V is TRBV18 and J is TRBJ1-1; D call uncertain. Germline V CDR1 and CDR2: KGHSH, LQKENI. The CDR3 totals 16 residues. Trimming shortened V by 5 bases and J by 0 bases, and 16 bases separated the two germline ends.

Ten or more counts support this clonotype. The chain employs TRBV5-1 and TRBJ1-1; possibly TRBD1 for D (6 bases). The ends were cut back, 3 bases at V and 2 bases at J, with 11 bases in the middle. Germline values: CDR1 SGHRS, CDR2 YFSETQ. CDR3 length: 14 amino acids. The CDR3 DNA reads as TGCGCCAGCAGCTCACAGGGAACCAACACTGAAGCTTTCTTT. Protein product: CASSSQGTNTEAFF.

This clonotype was counted many times. The CDR3 nucleotides are TGCAGTGCTAGAGAGGGGCTGGGGGTTTATGAGCAGTTCTTC. Translating it yields CSAREGLGVYEQFF. The V and J genes are TRBV20-1 and TRBJ2-1; D possibly uses TRBD1 or TRBD2 (5 bases each). The CDR3 totals 14 residues. From germline, CDR1 is DFQATT and CDR2 SNEGSKA (reference sequence). V lost 0 bases, J lost 8 bases, and 14 bases lay in between.

This clonotype occurred many times. This sequence joins TRBV12-3 or TRBV12-4 and TRBJ2-3; 8 bases are shared with TRBD1. The junction had 6 bases not matched to a gene; V was cut back by 3 bases and J by 4 bases. The CDR3 consists of 15 residues. The DNA for the CDR3 is TGTGCCAGCAGTTTTGACAGGGGCCCCGCAGATACGCAGTATTTT. Its translation is CASSFDRGPADTQYF.

CDR3 DNA: TGTGCCAGCAGCCCCTTATTCCTGACAGGGAGTCTCTACAATGAGCAGTTCTTC. It encodes CASSPLFLTGSLYNEQFF. The chain carries TRBV11-2 and TRBJ2-1; TRBD1 matches 7 bases. Germline V gives CDR1 SGHAT, CDR2 FQNNGV. The V and J ends lost 5 bases and 3 bases, in that order; junction bases with no gene match: 16. This CDR3 contains 18 residues.

The chain employs TRBV4-2 and TRBJ2-3; 8 nucleotides align to TRBD2. This CDR3 comprises 17 residues. Germline V gene data show CDR1 as LGHNA and CDR2 as YNFKEQ. Trimming took 1 base from V and 5 from J; bases not matched to a gene: 11. The CDR3 loop reads CASSQVMSSAGGDTQYF. In nucleotides, the CDR3 is TGTGCCAGCAGCCAAGTAATGTCGTCGGCGGGAGGAGATACGCAGTATTTT.

This clonotype was observed at least ten times. The genes are TRBV12-3 or TRBV12-4 and TRBJ2-1, with D possibly matching TRBD2 (6 bases). The CDR3 is 15 amino acids. The germline V and J ends were trimmed by 7 bases and 2 bases, with 15 bases remaining between them. DNA for the CDR3: TGTGCCAGCATAGCGGTTACCGGGGCCTACAATGAGCAGTTCTTC. It codes for CASIAVTGAYNEQFF.

This clonotype was recorded many times. The V gene is TRBV7-2, the J gene TRBJ2-5; D gene ambiguous. V lost 1 base and J lost 6, with 9 bases in between. The CDR3 contains 13 residues. Germline V gene lookup returns CDR1 SGHTA and CDR2 FQGNSA. The DNA of the CDR3 is TGTGCCAGCAGCTTAGAGGGCGAGCAGACCCAGTACTTC. Translation: CASSLEGEQTQYF. The full variable domain, with the rest looked up from reference TRBV7-2 and TRBJ2-5, is GAGVSQSPSNKVTEKGKDVELRCDPISGHTALYWYRQSLGQGLEFLIYFQGNSAPDKSGLPSDRFSAERTGGSVSTLTIQRTQQEDSAVYLCASSLEGEQTQYFGPGTRLLVL.

This clonotype has ten or more counts. V gene TRBV20-1 combines with J gene TRBJ2-2, with TRBD1 identical over 7 bases. CDR3 size: 12 residues. J was trimmed by 4 bases and V by 6 bases; bases with no gene match: 2. The germline V gene has CDR1 DFQATT and CDR2 SNEGSKA (reference sequence). The CDR3 DNA reads TGCAGTGCGTACAGGGGCACCGGGGAGCTGTTTTTT. It codes for CSAYRGTGELFF.

This clonotype was seen repeatedly, ten times or more. V and J are TRBV12-3 or TRBV12-4 and TRBJ1-1; possibly TRBD1 for D (6 bases). V lost 6 bases and J 4 bases, leaving 21 bases between the germline ends. CDR3 length equals 16 residues. The CDR3 loop is CASRRAGAGMGTEAFF. The DNA of the CDR3 is TGTGCCAGCAGACGAGCGGGGGCGGGTATGGGCACTGAAGCTTTCTTT.

CDR3 in DNA: TGTGCCAGCAGCTTAGCGCGGGGGTGGTGCGAAGAGACCCAGTACTTC. Protein product: CASSLARGWCEETQYF. The rearrangement links TRBV7-9 to TRBJ2-5; 7 bases are shared with TRBD2. The V gene's germline CDR1 is SEHNR and CDR2 FQNEAQ (reference sequence). This CDR3 region has 16 residues. Trimming took 0 bases from V and 3 from J; bases not matched to a gene: 7.

A word on this clonotype: One base away lies a much larger clone, so this may be a sequencing read error. This is likely a read error, given that the CDR3 carries no conserved phenylalanine or tryptophan at its end. The rearrangement joins TRBV29-1 to TRBJ2-7; D is tentatively TRBD1 or TRBD2 (5 bases each). Germline V gene sequence: CDR1 SQVTM, CDR2 ANQGSEA. Trimming removed 7 bases at V and 3 bases at J, with 10 bases between. This CDR3 contains 11 residues. The CDR3: CSAGDGYEQYS. The CDR3 DNA reads TGCAGCGCTGGGGACGGCTACGAGCAGTACTCC.